This T cell receptor beta chain was obtained from a study of shared clonotypes between healthy human individuals. Deep level was the assay's run setting. The protocol was immunoSEQ multiplex PCR, while the TCRdb copy is restricted to in-frame clones and leaves out a portion. Among fewer than 1.4 million clones listed, about four fifths were seen once. In germline, CDR1 is MGHRA, CDR2 YSYEKL. The CDR3 is 15 amino acids. The germline V and J ends were trimmed by 0 bases and 4 bases, with 10 bases remaining between them. CD45RA-negative memory and CD45RA+ naive subsets were split from the CD4+ cells. The sequenced material came from memory CD4+ T cells from PBMCs. Subset here: CD45RA-negative fraction. This sequence joins TRBV4-1 and TRBJ2-1; the D is unclear. The sequence came from a man aged 18-30 years in good health. Some clones in this sample may be carry-over from other donors' samples. For the CDR3, the DNA is TGCGCCAGCAGCCAAGATTCCGGGCTTTACAATGAGCAGTTCTTC. Amino acid sequence: CASSQDSGLYNEQFF.